The rows below give T cell receptor beta chains drawn from one sample of a study of vaccination effects on CD4 cells after COVID-19. No antigen has been identified for these receptors. Sequenced by immunoSEQ multiplex PCR; TCRdb stores in-frame clones only, minus some. The table includes around 50,000 clones, under 85% detected once. The source was CD4+ T cells from PBMCs cultured without peptide, collected after COVID-19 vaccination. These receptors all stem from a human donor who had a prior SARS-CoV-2 infection. CDR3s include the opening cysteine and the closing phenylalanine or tryptophan. A D gene is named only where the DNA matches it firmly. Not all rows give a size; the values are once, few, many and, for expanded clones, a class.

>TRBD2|TRBJ2-1|-|TRBV7-9
CASSQGLAGNNEQFF
TGTGCCAGCAGCCAGGGCCTAGCGGGGAACAATGAGCAGTTCTTC
>TRBD2|TRBJ2-2|-|TRBV23-1
CASSQKTSGNNTGELFF
TGCGCCAGCAGTCAAAAAACTAGCGGGAACAACACCGGGGAGCTGTTTTTT
>TRBD1|TRBJ2-3|few|TRBV15
CATREGQGGDTQYF
TGTGCCACCAGGGAAGGACAGGGAGGAGATACGCAGTATTTT
>TRBD2|TRBJ2-1|-|TRBV9
CASSDRGLAHNEQFF
TGTGCCAGCAGCGACCGGGGACTAGCGCACAATGAGCAGTTCTTC
>-|TRBJ2-6|-|TRBV5-4
CASSPVAGANVLTF
TGTGCCAGCAGCCCGGTAGCCGGGGCCAACGTCCTGACTTTC
>TRBD1|TRBJ1-3|-|TRBV5-8
CASAPRGTAGNTIYF
TGTGCCAGCGCACCCAGGGGGACGGCTGGAAACACCATATATTTT
>TRBD1|TRBJ1-1|-|TRBV6-2/TRBV6-3
CASSTDRANTEAFF
TGTGCCAGCAGTACGGACAGGGCGAACACTGAAGCTTTCTTT
>-|TRBJ2-3|-|TRBV5-1
CASSLIQNTDTQYF
TGCGCCAGCAGCTTGATACAAAACACAGATACGCAGTATTTT
>-|TRBJ2-2|-|TRBV11-2
CASARSRGRGELFF
TGTGCCAGCGCCCGGTCCCGGGGCCGCGGGGAGCTGTTTTTT
>-|TRBJ2-3|few|TRBV29-1
CSVDRGSTDTQYF
TGCAGCGTTGATAGGGGAAGCACAGATACGCAGTATTTT
>-|TRBJ1-1|-|TRBV5-1
CASSSVVGNAEAFF
TGCGCCAGCAGCTCGGTCGTGGGGAATGCTGAAGCTTTCTTT
>TRBD1|TRBJ2-5|medium-sized|TRBV30
CAWTAGQGPQETQYF
TGTGCCTGGACCGCGGGACAGGGGCCCCAAGAGACCCAGTACTTC
>TRBD1|TRBJ2-7|-|TRBV6-5
CASSPRGTSYEQYF
TGTGCCAGCAGTCCCAGGGGGACCTCCTACGAGCAGTACTTC
>TRBD2|TRBJ2-7|-|TRBV7-6
CASSQHKREGLVYEQYF
TGTGCCAGCAGCCAACACAAGCGGGAGGGCCTAGTCTACGAGCAGTACTTC
>TRBD1|TRBJ1-4|-|TRBV6-1
CASSEMDRGRLDEKLFF
TGTGCCAGCAGTGAAATGGACAGGGGAAGGCTCGATGAAAAACTGTTTTTT
>-|TRBJ1-5|-|TRBV7-8
CASSLGSGGGQPQHF
TGTGCCAGCAGCTTAGGATCGGGGGGCGGTCAGCCCCAGCATTTT
>-|TRBJ1-1|-|TRBV6-5
CASQEPPRVAFF
TGTGCCAGCCAAGAGCCCCCGCGGGTGGCTTTCTTT
>-|TRBJ2-3|once|TRBV4-1
CASSQEEFTDTQYF
TGCGCCAGCAGCCAAGAAGAGTTCACAGATACGCAGTATTTT
>-|TRBJ2-5|-|TRBV18
CASSPPTPGRQETQYF
TGTGCCAGCTCACCCCCCACTCCGGGGCGCCAAGAGACCCAGTACTTC